The clone carrying this T cell receptor (beta chain) appeared a few times. Its antigen is unidentified. This sample was included in a study of response to subunit inactivated influenza vaccine. General study results and limits: Each seasonal influenza vaccination, the authors suggested, recruits few new T cells.

V dropped 2 bases and J dropped 4; count of bases not matched to a gene: 9. Germline V lookup: CDR1 LGHNA, CDR2 YSLEER. This CDR3 has 17 amino acids. TCRdb used MiXCR to reprocess the RT-PCR reads, holding one entry per CDR3 protein. The repertoire holds about 190,000 distinct CDR3 sequences, with over 13% as singletons. The input for sequencing was CD8+ T cells sorted from PBMCs, taken more than 4 days after vaccination. V gene TRBV4-3 combines with J gene TRBJ2-5; TRBD2 matches at 11 bases. The receptor's source is a man aged 45 to 65 who received an inactivated influenza vaccine. The CDR3 DNA reads TGCGCCAGCAGCCAACGGCTAGCGGGGGGCCTGGGAGAGACCCAGTACTTC. This gives the protein CASSQRLAGGLGETQYF.